Shown below are 17 T cell receptor beta chains from a single sample sequenced in a study of shared clonotypes between healthy human individuals. CD45RO-negative, CCR7-selected cells formed the naive CD8 fraction, which excluded terminally differentiated effector memory CD45RA+ cells. Profiling relied on immunoSEQ multiplex PCR, and the TCRdb table lists in-frame clones only, not all of them. The sample lists some 2,000,000 clones, roughly 94% seen once, with 0.9% to 1.3% in the top ten. The specimen sequenced was naive CD8+ T cells sorted from blood. The origin of the receptors is a man between 18 and 35 years old in good health.

V usage is TRBV5-4 and J usage is TRBJ1-2, with D tentatively TRBD1 (5 bases). V lost 1 base to trimming and J lost 3 bases, with 13 bases between them. CDR1 and CDR2 from the germline V gene are SGHNT and YYREEE (reference sequence). This CDR3 region has 15 residues. CDR3 DNA: TGTGCCAGCAGCTTGCAAGGGGCCCCCGACTATGGCTACACCTTC. Its translation is CASSLQGAPDYGYTF. The whole variable domain, remainder taken from reference TRBV5-4 and TRBJ1-2, is ETGVTQSPTHLIKTRGQQVTLRCSSQSGHNTVSWYQQALGQGPQFIFQYYREEENGRGNFPPRFSGLQFPNYSSELNVNALELDDSALYLCASSLQGAPDYGYTFGSGTRLTVV.

On this clone: Other DNA sequences in the same sample also yield this CDR3. The rearrangement links TRBV13 to TRBJ2-3; D is undetermined. Trimming removed 0 bases from V and 0 bases from J, with 1 base in between. This CDR3 is built from 13 residues. Germline CDR1 and CDR2: PRHDT and FYEKMQ (reference sequence). CDR3 nucleotides: TGTGCCAGCAGCTTAGGGAGCACAGATACGCAGTATTTT. Its translation: CASSLGSTDTQYF.

The chain couples TRBV10-2 to TRBJ2-7; D possibly corresponds to TRBD2 (6 bases). V was clipped by 6 bases and J by 1 base, with 19 bases between them. This CDR3 is built from 16 residues. Germline CDR1 and CDR2: WSHSY and SAAADI. CDR3 coding DNA: TGCGCCAGCAGCGATCCTCCCGGGACTGGGTCCTACGAGCAGTACTTC. It specifies CASSDPPGTGSYEQYF.

This chain connects TRBV4-1 to TRBJ2-7, with D possibly TRBD2 on 5 matching bases. V was shortened by 1 base and J by 0 bases, with 10 bases between the two germline ends. The CDR3 length is 15 residues. Germline values: CDR1 MGHRA, CDR2 YSYEKL. CDR3 loop: CASSQAVGVSYEQYF. The DNA for the CDR3 is TGCGCCAGCAGCCAAGCGGTCGGGGTCTCCTACGAGCAGTACTTC.

This chain connects TRBV6-1 to TRBJ2-5, with TRBD1 as a possible D gene (6 bases). The CDR3 runs to 14 residues. Germline loops: CDR1 MNHNS, CDR2 SASEGT. V was clipped by 5 bases and J by 5 bases, with 15 bases between them. The CDR3 here is CASSTPGGWETQYF. The CDR3 DNA sequence: TGTGCCAGCAGTACGCCTGGGGGCTGGGAGACCCAGTACTTC.

This sequence joins TRBV19 and TRBJ1-1, with a possible D match to TRBD1 (5 bases). From germline, CDR1 is LNHDA and CDR2 SQIVND (reference sequence). CDR3 length equals 13 residues. The V end lost 5 bases, the J end lost 6 bases, and 13 bases lay between the germline ends. This CDR3 reads CASSLGEDAEAFF. In DNA form, the CDR3 reads TGTGCCAGTAGTCTAGGGGAAGACGCTGAAGCTTTCTTT.

The gene calls are TRBV10-2 and TRBJ1-6; tentative D call: TRBD1 (6 bases). The ends were cut back, 7 bases at V and 8 bases at J, with 12 bases in the middle. In germline, CDR1 is WSHSY, CDR2 SAAADI. The CDR3 length is 13 residues. This CDR3 is CASNLGADSPLHF. CDR3 DNA sequence: TGCGCCAGCAACCTGGGGGCGGATTCACCCCTCCACTTT.

The rearrangement uses TRBV5-1 and TRBJ2-7; weak D call: TRBD2 (6 bases). This CDR3 has 15 residues. V dropped 0 bases and J dropped 5 bases, with 15 bases sitting between them. CDR1 is SGHRS and CDR2 is YFSETQ in the germline V gene. Here the CDR3 reads CASSLGWRGSDEQYF. CDR3 DNA: TGCGCCAGCAGCTTGGGGTGGAGGGGAAGCGACGAGCAGTACTTC.

The gene calls are TRBV5-1 and TRBJ2-7; D may be TRBD1 (6 bases). Per the germline V gene, CDR1 is SGHRS and CDR2 is YFSETQ. V gave up 0 bases and J gave up 7 bases, with 26 bases separating them. The CDR3 is made up of 18 amino acids. In nucleotides, the CDR3 is TGCGCCAGCAGCTTGGCCCGCTTAGAAGGGACATTCTCGGGTGAGCAGTACTTC. Its protein product is CASSLARLEGTFSGEQYF.

The J gene is TRBJ2-7, the V gene TRBV25-1; tentative D call: TRBD1 (6 bases). Germline CDR1 is MGHDK and CDR2 is SYGVNS. The ends were cut back, 3 bases at V and 5 bases at J, with 14 bases in the middle. The CDR3 spans 14 residues. The CDR3 nucleotides are TGTGCCAGCAGTGATTGGGACAAGGGTAACGAGCAGTACTTC. It translates to CASSDWDKGNEQYF.

The chain links TRBV5-1 to TRBJ2-3; 8 bases line up with TRBD1. Trimming removed 3 bases from V and 4 bases from J; junction bases left unmatched: 19. There are 19 residues in the CDR3. Looked up from germline, CDR1 is SGHRS and CDR2 is YFSETQ. CDR3: CASSSPPPLTGVQSDTQYF. The DNA of the CDR3 is TGCGCCAGCAGCTCACCGCCCCCTTTGACAGGGGTTCAATCAGATACGCAGTATTTT.

Concerning this clone itself: Other nucleotide sequences in the sample specify the same CDR3. The chain carries TRBV7-8 and TRBJ1-5; 9 bases are shared with TRBD1. The germline gives CDR1 SGHVS, CDR2 FQNEAQ. The CDR3 length is 14 residues. V lost 6 bases and J lost 4; bases outside the gene matches: 4. The CDR3 protein is CASSSTGGNQPQHF. The CDR3 DNA is TGTGCCAGCAGTTCGACAGGGGGAAATCAGCCCCAGCATTTT.

The rearrangement uses TRBV29-1 and TRBJ1-4; D gene uncertain. The germline gives CDR1 SQVTM, CDR2 ANQGSEA. The V end lost 0 bases, the J end lost 0 bases, and 5 bases lay between the germline ends. The CDR3 has 14 residues. The CDR3 loop reads CSVEELSTNEKLFF. DNA for the CDR3: TGCAGCGTTGAAGAGCTCTCAACTAATGAAAAACTGTTTTTT. Combining the CDR3 with reference TRBV29-1 and TRBJ1-4 gives the whole variable domain SAVISQKPSRDICQRGTSLTIQCQVDSQVTMMFWYRQQPGQSLTLIATANQGSEATYESGFVIDKFPISRPNLTFSTLTVSNMSPEDSSIYLCSVEELSTNEKLFFGSGTQLSVL.

The rearrangement joins TRBV10-3 to TRBJ2-1; D unresolved. Looked up from germline, CDR1 is ENHRY and CDR2 is SYGVKD. The CDR3 covers 15 residues. Trimming removed 4 bases from V and 8 bases from J, with 18 bases in between. DNA of the CDR3: TGTGCCATCAGTGGGACCAGCGTGGTAAGGGATGAGCAGTTCTTC. Amino acids: CAISGTSVVRDEQFF.

The chain uses TRBV6-6 and TRBJ1-2; a possible D gene is TRBD1 (5 bases). The germline gives CDR1 MNHNY, CDR2 SVGAGI (reference sequence). The V and J ends lost 6 bases and 2 bases respectively, with 13 bases between them. The CDR3 has 14 amino acids. Written as DNA, the CDR3 is TGTGCCAGCAGACCCGGGACGGGGAACTATGGCTACACCTTC. Translating it yields CASRPGTGNYGYTF.

For the CDR3, the DNA is TGTGCCAGCAGCTCGATACAGGTTCTACCTTACAATGAGCAGTTCTTC. Translation: CASSSIQVLPYNEQFF. The chain uses TRBV5-4 and TRBJ2-1, with a weak D call TRBD1 (5 bases). The germline V gene has CDR1 SGHNT and CDR2 YYREEE (reference sequence). This CDR3 contains 16 residues. V lost 3 bases and J lost 4, with 17 bases in between.

The chain has TRBV10-3 and TRBJ2-7; 8 bases fit TRBD1. V dropped 10 bases and J dropped 3; count of bases not matched to a gene: 14. Germline CDR1 ENHRY, CDR2 SYGVKD. The CDR3 consists of 15 residues. The chain's CDR3 is CATHAAGTGDYEQYF. For the CDR3, the DNA is TGTGCCACCCACGCGGCCGGGACAGGAGACTACGAGCAGTACTTC.